The 15 T cell receptor beta chains reported below all come from one sample, sequenced in a study of CD8 T cells in Susac syndrome. Roughly 0.45 to 1 ug RNA was reverse transcribed with random hexamers. In TCRdb, the immunoSEQ multiplex PCR reads were re-called with MiXCR into one record per CDR3 protein. The profile covers hundreds of thousands of distinct CDR3 sequences, with about 96% appearing a single time and about 0.094% taken by the ten largest. The sequencing input was CD4+ T cells from PBMCs. These receptors came from a human donor with Susac syndrome.

The CDR3 region has the DNA TGTGCCAGCAGCTTAGCGGAGACAGGGGGATTGAACACTGAAGCTTTCTTT. This gives the protein CASSLAETGGLNTEAFF. V gene TRBV7-6 combines with J gene TRBJ1-1; 9 nucleotides agree with TRBD1. Germline V lookup: CDR1 SGHVS, CDR2 FNYEAQ. V dropped 0 bases and J dropped 0; count of bases not matched to a gene: 5. The CDR3 is 17 amino acids. Full variable domain (outside the CDR3, taken from reference TRBV7-6 and TRBJ1-1): GAGVSQSPRYKVTKRGQDVALRCDPISGHVSLYWYRQALGQGPEFLTYFNYEAQQDKSGLPNDRFSAERPEGSISTLTIQRTEQRDSAMYRCASSLAETGGLNTEAFFGQGTRLTVV.

The rearrangement joins TRBV18 to TRBJ1-5; TRBD1 agrees at 9 bases. Germline CDR1 reads KGHSH; CDR2 reads LQKENI. This CDR3 region has 16 residues. V dropped 2 bases and J dropped 6; count of bases not matched to a gene: 8. The DNA of the CDR3 is TGTGCCAGCTCACCAACCCCGGGACAGGGAGTTCAGCCCCAGCATTTT. Translation: CASSPTPGQGVQPQHF.

This chain connects TRBV20-1 to TRBJ2-1; 13 bases align to TRBD2. The CDR3 is 14 residues long. Germline loops: CDR1 DFQATT, CDR2 SNEGSKA (reference sequence). V gave up 1 base and J gave up 10 bases; unmatched junction bases: 4. Here the CDR3 DNA reads TGCAGTGCTAGAGGACTAGCGGGAGGCGGAGAGCAGTTCTTC. It specifies CSARGLAGGGEQFF.

The chain carries TRBV28 and TRBJ1-1; D is undetermined. CDR1 is MDHEN, CDR2 SYDVKM, per germline. CDR3 length: 11 amino acids. For the CDR3, the DNA is TGTTTGGTGAGGCTCAACACTGAAGCTTTCTTT. It translates to CLVRLNTEAFF. Combining the CDR3 with reference TRBV28 and TRBJ1-1 gives the whole variable domain DVKVTQSSRYLVKRTGEKVFLECVQDMDHENMFWYRQDPGLGLRLIYFSYDVKMKEKGDIPEGYSVSREKKERFSLILESASTNQTSMYLCLVRLNTEAFFGQGTRLTVV.

This clonotype was recorded only once. The chain is built from TRBV9 and TRBJ1-3, with D hard to call. CDR1 is SGDLS, CDR2 YYNGEE, per germline. This CDR3 comprises 13 residues. V was shortened by 1 base and J by 4 bases, with 6 bases between the two germline ends. CDR3 in amino acids: CASSVMTGNTIYF. In DNA, the CDR3 is TGTGCCAGCAGCGTAATGACGGGAAACACCATATATTTT.

The genes are TRBV11-2 and TRBJ1-4; TRBD1 agrees at 7 bases. V dropped 1 base and J dropped 6; count of bases not matched to a gene: 5. From germline, CDR1 is SGHAT and CDR2 FQNNGV. This CDR3 has 15 amino acids. The CDR3 bases are TGTGCCAGCAGCTTAGGAGACAGGGATTATGAAAAACTGTTTTTT. Translation gives CASSLGDRDYEKLFF.

The V gene is TRBV29-1, the J gene TRBJ1-3; no clear D. CDR3 length: 12 amino acids. Germline lookup yields CDR1 SQVTM and CDR2 ANQGSEA. Trimming took off 5 bases at V and 2 bases at J, with 7 bases between the two ends. CDR3 DNA sequence: TGCAGCGTTAAGAAGACTGGAAACACCATATATTTT. Amino acids: CSVKKTGNTIYF.

The chain employs TRBV29-1 and TRBJ2-3; D is undetermined. The length of the CDR3 is 14 residues. CDR1 and CDR2 from the germline V gene are SQVTM and ANQGSEA. V gave up 0 bases and J gave up 4 bases, with 11 bases separating them. The chain's CDR3 is CSVEEGQVPDTQYF. The CDR3 coding sequence is TGCAGCGTTGAAGAAGGGCAGGTTCCAGATACGCAGTATTTT.

The V gene is TRBV15, the J gene TRBJ2-7, with D possibly being TRBD2 (5 bases). The V end lost 5 bases, the J end lost 3 bases, and 14 bases lay between the germline ends. CDR3 length: 14 residues. Germline CDR1 LNHNV, CDR2 YYDKDF (reference sequence). As DNA, the CDR3 is TGTGCCACCAGCTCCCGGAGGAACCTCTACGAGCAGTACTTC. Translation gives CATSSRRNLYEQYF.

The chain combines TRBV29-1 with TRBJ2-5; unclear D gene. Germline lookup yields CDR1 SQVTM and CDR2 ANQGSEA. The CDR3 is 14 residues long. Between the trimmed V and J ends, which lost 0 bases and 2 bases, there was a span of 10 bases. The CDR3: CSVEDPGPQETQYF. In DNA, the CDR3 is TGCAGCGTTGAAGACCCCGGACCACAAGAGACCCAGTACTTC.

The chain carries TRBV14 and TRBJ1-1, with D possibly being TRBD1 (5 bases). The V gene's germline CDR1 is SGHDN and CDR2 FVKESK. The CDR3 sequence is 18 residues long. The ends were cut back, 1 base at V and 5 bases at J, with 23 bases in the middle. CDR3 sequence: CASSQGLLQGRVETEAFF. CDR3 DNA: TGTGCCAGCAGCCAAGGACTTTTGCAGGGTAGGGTGGAGACTGAAGCTTTCTTT.

The chain joins TRBV7-3 to TRBJ1-1, with D hard to call. Germline V lookup: CDR1 SGHTA, CDR2 FQGTGA. V lost 5 bases to trimming and J lost 3 bases, with 10 bases between them. CDR3 length: 13 amino acids. The DNA for the CDR3 is TGTGCCAGCAGCCCTGGGTCCTACACTGAAGCTTTCTTT. Translation: CASSPGSYTEAFF.

V usage is TRBV9 and J usage is TRBJ2-7; tentatively, D is TRBD1 (6 bases). This CDR3 has 14 residues. V was pared by 2 bases and J by 2 bases, with 11 bases between. Germline lookup yields CDR1 SGDLS and CDR2 YYNGEE. CDR3 sequence reads: CASSVAAGAYEQYF. CDR3 nucleotides: TGTGCCAGCAGCGTGGCGGCAGGGGCCTACGAGCAGTACTTC.

The V call is TRBV11-1, the J call TRBJ2-7, with unresolved D. V was shortened by 5 bases and J by 2 bases, with 13 bases between the two germline ends. The CDR3 is made up of 14 amino acids. Germline V CDR1 and CDR2: SGHAT, FQDESV (reference sequence). This chain's CDR3 is CASSPHDGTYEQYF. In DNA form, the CDR3 reads TGTGCCAGCAGCCCACACGACGGAACCTACGAGCAGTACTTC.

CDR3 amino acids: CSLVRDWADTQYF. CDR3 in DNA: TGCAGCCTGGTGCGGGATTGGGCAGATACGCAGTATTTT. V usage is TRBV29-1 and J usage is TRBJ2-3; weak D call: TRBD2 (6 bases). The CDR3 consists of 13 residues. V gave up 8 bases and J gave up 4 bases, with 16 bases separating them. CDR1 is SQVTM and CDR2 is ANQGSEA in the germline V gene.